This T cell receptor beta chain was found in a study of cytomegalovirus exposure and HLA in healthy donors. Profiling relied on immunoSEQ multiplex PCR, and the TCRdb table lists in-frame clones only, not all of them. The repertoire holds 170,000 or so clones, 65% to 85% seen once, with about 3% in the top ten. On this clone itself: Its antigen is as yet unknown.

Trimming removed 6 bases at V and 7 bases at J, with 15 bases between. CDR1 and CDR2 (germline): MNHEY, SMNVEV (reference sequence). The CDR3 has 14 residues. A 120-subject validation cohort, separate from the approximately 720-subject first cohort, supplied the donors. Study observations and caveats: A few CMV-associated chains were confirmed in vitro to be specific for CMV antigens.

The sample comprised PBMCs. The chain couples TRBV27 to TRBJ1-4; maybe TRBD1 (5 bases). The sequence derives from a woman aged 18-30 years in good health and CMV-seropositive. The CDR3, as DNA: TGTGCCAGCAGCCAGGGCAGTTGGGTTGAAAAACTGTTTTTT. Amino acid sequence: CASSQGSWVEKLFF. The variable domain in full, with the rest retrieved from reference TRBV27 and TRBJ1-4, is EAQVTQNPRYLITVTGKKLTVTCSQNMNHEYMSWYRQDPGLGLRQIYYSMNVEVTDKGDVPEGYKVSRKEKRNFPLILESPSPNQTSLYFCASSQGSWVEKLFFGSGTQLSVL.